The sequence of this T cell receptor beta chain was determined in a study of CD8 T cells in ankylosing spondylitis. Making the TCR beta libraries involved quantitative 5'-RACE with molecular barcodes. TCRdb re-called the 5' RACE reads through MiXCR, storing one row per CDR3 protein. The table shows more than 20,000 distinct CDR3 sequences, with over 10% occurring only once. Germline CDR1 SGHTA, CDR2 FQGNSA. The ends were cut back, 5 bases at V and 1 base at J, with 12 bases in the middle. The CDR3 consists of 15 residues. The chain joins TRBV7-2 to TRBJ2-1; D not certain. The source material was blood. The TCR was taken from a male donor with ankylosing spondylitis or in good health (not recorded which). The DNA of the CDR3 is TGTGCCAGCAGCCGACTTAGAGGTTCCTACAATGAGCAGTTCTTC. This translates into CASSRLRGSYNEQFF.